These 12 T cell receptor beta chains came from one sample sequenced in a study of OX40 agonist ivuxolimab in advanced cancers. Repertoires were generated with immunoSEQ multiplex PCR, while TCRdb's copy carries only in-frame clones and drops some. The sample holds approximately 90,000 clones, 91% seen once. The material was CD4+ or CD8+ T cells sorted from blood, obtained in a trial of the OX40 agonist ivuxolimab. The origin of the receptors is an adult with an advanced solid tumor such as melanoma, head and neck, liver or kidney cancer.

V usage is TRBV28 and J usage is TRBJ1-2; D uncertain. Trimming shortened V by 3 bases and J by 8 bases, and 13 bases separated the two germline ends. CDR1 is MDHEN and CDR2 is SYDVKM in the germline V gene. The CDR3 totals 13 residues. The CDR3 protein is CASSFVAVLGYTF. Here the CDR3 DNA reads TGTGCCAGCAGTTTTGTGGCCGTTCTCGGCTACACCTTC.

The rearrangement joins TRBV5-5 to TRBJ1-1, with a weak D call TRBD1 (6 bases). The V end lost 2 bases, the J end lost 6 bases, and 17 bases lay between the germline ends. Per germline, CDR1 SGHKS and CDR2 YYEKEE (reference sequence). CDR3 length: 15 amino acids. The CDR3 DNA follows: TGTGCCAGCAGCTTTTCGCCACAGGGTAGCGCTGAAGCTTTCTTT. Its translation is CASSFSPQGSAEAFF.

The chain couples TRBV6-6 to TRBJ2-1; unclear D gene. Germline V CDR1 and CDR2: MNHNY, SVGAGI (reference sequence). V was pared by 9 bases and J by 3 bases, with 12 bases between. The CDR3 loop spans 13 amino acids. The CDR3 coding sequence is TGTGCCAGTCGGACCGAGCTCTACAATGAGCAGTTCTTC. Translating it yields CASRTELYNEQFF.

The rearrangement joins TRBV30 to TRBJ1-2; D gene ambiguous. This CDR3 region has 12 residues. In germline, CDR1 is GTSNPN, CDR2 SVGIG (reference sequence). V lost 2 bases to trimming and J lost 8 bases, with 12 bases between them. The CDR3 DNA is TGTGCCTGGAGTTCTGGCCCGGAAGGCTACACCTTC. This translates into CAWSSGPEGYTF.

The rearrangement links TRBV5-1 to TRBJ2-2, with D possibly called TRBD1 or TRBD2 (6 bases each). Germline CDR1 reads SGHRS; CDR2 reads YFSETQ. Between the trimmed V and J ends, which lost 4 bases and 5 bases, there was a span of 15 bases. This CDR3 has 15 amino acids. Written as DNA, the CDR3 is TGCGCCAGCAGCACCCACAGGGAGGTGACCGGGGAGCTGTTTTTT. Its protein is CASSTHREVTGELFF.

The chain employs TRBV5-1 and TRBJ2-3, with 11 bases aligning to TRBD1. The V gene's germline CDR1 is SGHRS and CDR2 YFSETQ. The CDR3 is made up of 15 amino acids. Trimming cost V 0 bases and J 4 bases; bases outside gene matches: 1. CDR3 sequence (DNA): TGCGCCAGCAGCTTGGGGACAGGGGGCGCAGATACGCAGTATTTT. Amino acids: CASSLGTGGADTQYF. The full variable domain, rest sourced from reference TRBV5-1 and TRBJ2-3, is KAGVTQTPRYLIKTRGQQVTLSCSPISGHRSVSWYQQTPGQGLQFLFEYFSETQRNKGNFPGRFSGRQFSNSRSEMNVSTLELGDSALYLCASSLGTGGADTQYFGPGTRLTVL.

This clone was counted once. V usage is TRBV28 and J usage is TRBJ1-2, with D possibly TRBD1 on 6 matching bases. The CDR3 consists of 15 residues. V lost 5 bases and J lost 5, with 18 bases in between. Germline V gene data show CDR1 as MDHEN and CDR2 as SYDVKM. CDR3 protein: CASSVTGSPGYGYTF. Here the CDR3 DNA reads TGTGCCAGCAGTGTAACAGGGAGCCCGGGGTATGGCTACACCTTC.

Only one count was recorded for this clone. The chain combines TRBV25-1 with TRBJ1-6; D may be TRBD1 (5 bases). Trimming pared 6 bases from V and 7 bases from J, leaving 22 bases between. The CDR3 runs to 17 residues. Per germline, CDR1 MGHDK and CDR2 SYGVNS. The CDR3 protein is CASRQSSRASINSPLHF. CDR3 nucleotide sequence: TGTGCCAGCAGACAATCCAGCAGGGCGAGTATCAATTCACCCCTCCACTTT.

This CDR3 reads CSARLGSNQPQHF. In DNA form, the CDR3 reads TGCAGCGCCCGATTGGGTAGCAATCAGCCCCAGCATTTT. The chain is built from TRBV29-1 and TRBJ1-5; D not certain. CDR1 and CDR2 from the germline V gene are SQVTM and ANQGSEA. V was shortened by 7 bases and J by 0 bases, with 10 bases between the two germline ends. CDR3 length: 13 amino acids.

This sequence joins TRBV10-3 and TRBJ2-4, with TRBD2 as a possible D gene (5 bases). Germline V gene data show CDR1 as ENHRY and CDR2 as SYGVKD. CDR3 length: 14 residues. Trimming pared 5 bases from V and 9 bases from J, leaving 17 bases between. The CDR3 nucleotides are TGTGCCATCAGTTCACCTGGGGAAGGGAGCATTCAGTACTTC. Translation gives CAISSPGEGSIQYF.

This CDR3 is CATSRVGDGPEAFF. CDR3 coding DNA: TGTGCCACCAGCAGAGTGGGGGACGGCCCTGAAGCTTTCTTT. This chain joins TRBV15 and TRBJ1-1, with D tentatively TRBD1 (5 bases). Germline CDR1 is LNHNV and CDR2 is YYDKDF (reference sequence). This CDR3 has 14 residues. V was clipped by 1 base and J by 6 bases, with 12 bases between them.

Remarks on this clone: This sample also contains other DNA sequences that code for the same CDR3. The V and J genes are TRBV19 and TRBJ2-7; D is uncertain. The V end was cut by 3 bases, the J end by 1 base, with 7 bases between. The CDR3 has 13 residues. Germline CDR1 and CDR2: LNHDA and SQIVND (reference sequence). The CDR3 loop reads CASSIGGSYEQYF. The CDR3 DNA reads TGTGCCAGTAGTATTGGTGGATCCTACGAGCAGTACTTC.